The rows below give T cell receptor beta chains drawn from one sample of a study of cytomegalovirus exposure and HLA in healthy donors. The protocol was immunoSEQ multiplex PCR, while the TCRdb copy is restricted to in-frame clones and leaves out a portion. The sample shows about 170,000 clones, about 85% of them seen only once. The sequenced sample was PBMCs. The receptors here all came from a woman between 50 and 59 years old in good health and CMV-seropositive. Both conserved end residues are part of each CDR3. Fields, in order: CDR3 protein, CDR3 DNA, V gene, D gene, clone size, J gene. A D gene is named only where the DNA matches it firmly. Only some rows state a clone size, as once, few, many or a class for expanded clones.

CASSRDFNSYEQYF	TGTGCCAGCAGCCGGGACTTCAACTCCTACGAGCAGTACTTC	TRBV6-5	NA	NA	TRBJ2-7
CASSPRQGLSSGANVLTF	TGTGCCAGCAGCCCCCGACAGGGTCTCAGCTCTGGGGCCAACGTCCTGACTTTC	TRBV13	TRBD1	once	TRBJ2-6
CASSEGGNTGELFF	TGCGCCAGCAGTGAAGGGGGGAACACCGGGGAGCTGTTTTTT	TRBV10-1	NA	NA	TRBJ2-2
CASSLGGSYEQYF	TGTGCCAGCAGTTTAGGGGGCTCCTACGAGCAGTACTTC	TRBV6-6	NA	NA	TRBJ2-7
CASSQRSGTEAFF	TGCGCCAGCAGCCAAAGGAGCGGCACTGAAGCTTTCTTT	TRBV4-3	NA	NA	TRBJ1-1
CASSRTGTGGNYGYTF	TGTGCCAGTAGCCGGACCGGGACAGGGGGTAACTATGGCTACACCTTC	TRBV19	TRBD1	NA	TRBJ1-2
CASSLRTGDGYTF	TGTGCCAGCAGCTTAAGGACAGGGGATGGCTACACCTTC	TRBV7-3	TRBD1	NA	TRBJ1-2
CAWSIGDTIYF	TGTGCCTGGAGTATCGGAGACACCATATATTTT	TRBV30	NA	NA	TRBJ1-3
CASRGSGGRLAETQYF	TGTGCCAGCAGGGGTTCGGGGGGGAGACTAGCAGAGACCCAGTACTTC	TRBV28	TRBD2	NA	TRBJ2-5
CASRSLPQGYTDTQYF	TGTGCCAGCAGATCCCTTCCACAGGGATACACAGATACGCAGTATTTT	TRBV28	NA	NA	TRBJ2-3
CASSQDKTSGTDTQYF	TGTGCCAGCAGCCAAGATAAAACTAGCGGCACAGATACGCAGTATTTT	TRBV4-2	TRBD2	NA	TRBJ2-3
CATASPRTGGVYGYTF	TGTGCCACCGCTAGCCCTCGGACAGGGGGCGTCTATGGCTACACCTTC	TRBV19	TRBD1	NA	TRBJ1-2
CASSVDSGRAGETQYF	TGTGCCAGCAGCGTAGATAGCGGGAGGGCCGGGGAGACCCAGTACTTC	TRBV9	TRBD2	NA	TRBJ2-5
CASSSTGVVLTF	TGCGCCAGCAGCTCCACCGGGGTCGTCCTGACTTTC	TRBV5-1	NA	NA	TRBJ2-6
CASSQGSGNTEAFF	TGTGCCAGCAGCCAGGGTTCCGGGAACACTGAAGCTTTCTTT	TRBV2	NA	once	TRBJ1-1
CAWSNGLAGTDTQYF	TGTGCCTGGAGTAACGGACTAGCGGGCACAGATACGCAGTATTTT	TRBV30	TRBD2	NA	TRBJ2-3
CASTGGRGQTYEQYF	TGTGCCAGCACCGGAGGCCGGGGACAGACCTACGAGCAGTACTTC	TRBV2	TRBD1	few	TRBJ2-7
CASSSTGQGVLDEQYF	TGTGCCAGCAGTTCCACGGGACAGGGGGTATTGGACGAGCAGTACTTC	TRBV13	TRBD1	NA	TRBJ2-7
CASSFVERGYEQYF	TGTGCCAGCAGCTTCGTCGAGCGGGGGTACGAGCAGTACTTC	TRBV7-2	TRBD2	NA	TRBJ2-7
CASSIEASGNTGELFF	TGTGCCAGTAGTATAGAAGCTAGCGGTAACACCGGGGAGCTGTTTTTT	TRBV19	TRBD2	NA	TRBJ2-2
CAWKVAGGETQYF	TGTGCCTGGAAAGTAGCGGGGGGGGAGACCCAGTACTTC	TRBV30	TRBD2	NA	TRBJ2-5
CASSFGRELSEQYF	TGTGCCAGCAGTTTCGGGCGGGAGCTTTCCGAGCAGTACTTC	TRBV28	TRBD2	NA	TRBJ2-7
CASSQVVNTQPQHF	TGTGCCAGCAGCCAAGTAGTGAATACCCAGCCCCAGCATTTT	TRBV4-2	NA	NA	TRBJ1-5
CASTEASGSYNEQFF	TGTGCCAGCACGGAGGCTAGCGGCTCCTACAATGAGCAGTTCTTC	TRBV7-2	TRBD2	NA	TRBJ2-1
CASSVLARSDTQYF	TGTGCCAGCAGCGTGCTAGCCAGGTCAGATACGCAGTATTTT	TRBV7-3	NA	few	TRBJ2-3
CASSSRVLRNGELFF	TGCGCCAGCAGCTCCAGGGTTTTACGGAACGGGGAGCTGTTTTTT	TRBV5-1	NA	few	TRBJ2-2
CASSFRTASYGYTF	TGTGCCAGCAGCTTTCGGACAGCCTCCTATGGCTACACCTTC	TRBV7-9	NA	NA	TRBJ1-2
CASSTSTGTGDSPLHF	TGTGCCAGTAGTACATCAACCGGGACAGGGGATTCACCCCTCCACTTT	TRBV19	TRBD1	NA	TRBJ1-6
CASSLKPDREGWADTQYF	TGTGCCAGCAGTCTAAAGCCGGACAGGGAGGGGTGGGCAGATACGCAGTATTTT	TRBV27	NA	NA	TRBJ2-3
CASSLDPVREIPGELFF	TGCGCCAGCAGCTTGGACCCCGTGCGGGAGATTCCCGGGGAGCTGTTTTTT	TRBV5-1	TRBD2	NA	TRBJ2-2
CASSQEAGAGLTF	TGTGCCAGCAGCCAAGAGGCCGGTGCGGGCTTAACCTTC	TRBV14	NA	NA	TRBJ1-2
CASSLGQGALTEAFF	TGCGCCAGCAGCTTGGGTCAGGGGGCCCTTACTGAAGCTTTCTTT	TRBV5-1	TRBD1	NA	TRBJ1-1
CASSFGQSSGNTIYF	TGCGCCAGCAGCTTTGGACAGAGCTCTGGAAACACCATATATTTT	TRBV5-1	NA	NA	TRBJ1-3
CASSPDRAHQPQHF	TGTGCCAGCTCACCCGACAGGGCCCATCAGCCCCAGCATTTT	TRBV18	TRBD1	NA	TRBJ1-5
CASTSRPAGENTEAFF	TGCGCCAGCACCTCTCGGCCCGCCGGGGAGAACACTGAAGCTTTCTTT	TRBV5-1	NA	NA	TRBJ1-1
CASSYLDRGSGYTF	TGTGCCAGCAGTTACCTCGACAGGGGTAGTGGCTACACCTTC	TRBV6-5	TRBD1	NA	TRBJ1-2
CASSPASGGYNEQFF	TGTGCCAGCAGCCCCGCTAGCGGGGGGTACAATGAGCAGTTCTTC	TRBV9	TRBD2	NA	TRBJ2-1
CASSPGGGGNEKLFF	TGTGCCAGCAGCCCGGGGGGCGGAGGTAATGAAAAACTGTTTTTT	TRBV7-9	NA	NA	TRBJ1-4
CATSRGTGAGTDTQYF	TGTGCCACCAGCAGAGGGACAGGGGCCGGCACAGATACGCAGTATTTT	TRBV15	TRBD1	NA	TRBJ2-3
CASSPTLGGQGGPGNEQFF	TGTGCTAGCAGCCCTACACTCGGCGGTCAGGGTGGCCCCGGCAATGAGCAGTTCTTC	TRBV7-7	NA	NA	TRBJ2-1
CASKTNSNQPQHF	TGTGCCAGCAAGACTAATAGCAATCAGCCCCAGCATTTT	TRBV6-6	NA	NA	TRBJ1-5
CASSLGGGVYEQYF	TGTGCCAGCAGCTTAGGAGGGGGGGTCTACGAGCAGTACTTC	TRBV11-3	NA	NA	TRBJ2-7
CAWSAGRETQYF	TGTGCCTGGAGTGCGGGGAGGGAGACCCAGTACTTC	TRBV30	NA	few	TRBJ2-5
CASSLDPGQGLYGYTF	TGCGCCAGCAGCTTGGACCCGGGACAGGGACTCTATGGCTACACCTTC	TRBV5-1	TRBD1	NA	TRBJ1-2
CASSPLSGEGQGEQFF	TGTGCCAGCTCACCACTTAGCGGGGAGGGCCAGGGTGAGCAGTTCTTC	TRBV18	TRBD2	NA	TRBJ2-1
CATKLLSGRAGEQYF	TGTGCCACGAAATTACTCAGCGGGAGGGCCGGGGAGCAGTACTTC	TRBV27	TRBD2	NA	TRBJ2-7